This TCR beta chain was documented in a study of T-cell memory formation after mild COVID-19. TCRdb redid the calling of the 5' RACE reads with MiXCR, one entry per CDR3 protein. This sample has nearly 200,000 distinct CDR3 sequences, with approximately 16% found just once. There are a few counts of this clonotype. The specimen was PBMCs or a T cell subset sorted from them (not recorded which). This receptor was obtained from an adult woman who had mild COVID-19 (a few samples of this study predate the infection). Cell type and time point are not known.

This CDR3 is CAWSATADYGYTF. CDR3 bases: TGTGCCTGGAGCGCAACAGCGGACTATGGCTACACCTTC. The rearrangement links TRBV30 to TRBJ1-2; D not certain. Germline V gene data show CDR1 as GTSNPN and CDR2 as SVGIG (reference sequence). V lost 3 bases and J 3 bases, leaving 11 bases between the germline ends. The length of the CDR3 is 13 residues. Together with reference TRBV30 and TRBJ1-2, the CDR3 gives the full variable domain: SQTIHQWPATLVQPVGSPLSLECTVEGTSNPNLYWYRQAAGRGLQLLFYSVGIGQISSEVPQNLSASRPQDRQFILSSKKLLLSDSGFYLCAWSATADYGYTFGSGTRLTVV.